One and the same sample provided the 3 T cell receptor beta chains below, sequenced in a study of T cell responses to AZD1222 COVID-19 vaccine. Sequencing used immunoSEQ multiplex PCR; TCRdb keeps in-frame clones, though not all of them. Here the sample spans more than 95,000 clones, around nine tenths being singletons. Sequencing was performed on peripheral blood, taken 28 days after the second dose of the MenACWY control vaccine. The receptors originated from an adult who received the MenACWY meningococcal vaccine as a control.

The chain uses TRBV5-1 and TRBJ2-7, with D possibly matching TRBD2 (6 bases). Trimming shortened V by 0 bases and J by 6 bases, and 10 bases separated the two germline ends. This CDR3 region has 13 residues. Germline CDR1 is SGHRS and CDR2 is YFSETQ. DNA for the CDR3: TGCGCCAGCAGCTTGGCCGAGGGAGGCGAGCAGTACTTC. Amino acid sequence: CASSLAEGGEQYF.

V and J are TRBV4-3 and TRBJ2-6; no reliable D call. Germline CDR1 reads LGHNA; CDR2 reads YSLEER. CDR3 size: 17 residues. Between the trimmed V and J ends, which lost 1 base and 0 bases, there was a span of 10 bases. This CDR3 is CASSQGSQFSGANVLTF. The CDR3 region has the DNA TGCGCCAGCAGCCAAGGTTCGCAGTTCTCTGGGGCCAACGTCCTGACTTTC.

The chain links TRBV25-1 to TRBJ1-2; perhaps TRBD1 as D (5 bases). The V gene's germline CDR1 is MGHDK and CDR2 SYGVNS. There are 17 residues in the CDR3. V lost 4 bases to trimming and J lost 4 bases, with 22 bases between them. The CDR3 nucleotides read TGTGCCAGCAGTGGGGGGGAGAGGACCGGGACGGGCTATGGCTACACCTTC. As protein: CASSGGERTGTGYGYTF.